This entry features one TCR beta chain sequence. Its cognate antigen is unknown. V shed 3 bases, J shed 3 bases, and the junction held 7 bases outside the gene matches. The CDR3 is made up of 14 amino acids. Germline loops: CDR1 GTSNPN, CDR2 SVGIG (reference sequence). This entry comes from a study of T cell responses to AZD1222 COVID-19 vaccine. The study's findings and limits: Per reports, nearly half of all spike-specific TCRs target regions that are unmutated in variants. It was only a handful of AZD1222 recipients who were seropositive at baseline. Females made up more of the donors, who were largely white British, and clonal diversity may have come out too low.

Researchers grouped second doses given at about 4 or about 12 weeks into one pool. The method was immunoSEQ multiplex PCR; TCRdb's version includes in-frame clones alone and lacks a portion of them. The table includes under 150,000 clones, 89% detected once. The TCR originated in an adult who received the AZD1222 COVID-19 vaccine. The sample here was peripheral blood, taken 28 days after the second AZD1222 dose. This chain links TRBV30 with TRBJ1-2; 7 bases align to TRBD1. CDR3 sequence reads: CAWSAKQGYYGYTF. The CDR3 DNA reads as TGTGCCTGGAGCGCGAAACAGGGGTACTATGGCTACACCTTC. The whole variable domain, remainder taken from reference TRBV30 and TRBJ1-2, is SQTIHQWPATLVQPVGSPLSLECTVEGTSNPNLYWYRQAAGRGLQLLFYSVGIGQISSEVPQNLSASRPQDRQFILSSKKLLLSDSGFYLCAWSAKQGYYGYTFGSGTRLTVV.